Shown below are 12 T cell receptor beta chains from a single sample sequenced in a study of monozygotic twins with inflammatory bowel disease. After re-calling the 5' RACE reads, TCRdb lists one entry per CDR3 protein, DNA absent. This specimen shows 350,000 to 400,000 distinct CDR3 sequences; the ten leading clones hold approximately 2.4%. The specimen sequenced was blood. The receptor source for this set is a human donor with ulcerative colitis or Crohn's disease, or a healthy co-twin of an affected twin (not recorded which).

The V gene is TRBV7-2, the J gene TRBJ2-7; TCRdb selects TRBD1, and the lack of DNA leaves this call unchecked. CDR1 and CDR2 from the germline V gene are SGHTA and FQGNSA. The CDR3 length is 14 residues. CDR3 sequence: CASSPNRDWYEQYF. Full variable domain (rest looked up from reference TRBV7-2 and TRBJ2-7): GAGVSQSPSNKVTEKGKDVELRCDPISGHTALYWYRQSLGQGLEFLIYFQGNSAPDKSGLPSDRFSAERTGGSVSTLTIQRTQQEDSAVYLCASSPNRDWYEQYFGPGTRLTVT.

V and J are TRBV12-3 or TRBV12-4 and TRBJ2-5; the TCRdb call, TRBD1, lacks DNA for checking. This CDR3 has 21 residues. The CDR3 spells CASSSGLGAGVTPYNQETQYF.

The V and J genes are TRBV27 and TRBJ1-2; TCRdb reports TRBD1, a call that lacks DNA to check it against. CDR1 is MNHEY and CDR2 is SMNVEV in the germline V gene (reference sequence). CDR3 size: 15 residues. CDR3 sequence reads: CASSKSTGGNYGYTF.

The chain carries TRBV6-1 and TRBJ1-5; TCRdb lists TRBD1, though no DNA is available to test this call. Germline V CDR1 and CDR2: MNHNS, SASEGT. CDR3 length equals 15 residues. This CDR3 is CASRRTGLGDQPQHF.

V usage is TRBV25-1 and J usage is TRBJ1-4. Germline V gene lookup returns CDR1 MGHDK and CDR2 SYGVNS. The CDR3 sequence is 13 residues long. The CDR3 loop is CASSTVDFEKLFF.

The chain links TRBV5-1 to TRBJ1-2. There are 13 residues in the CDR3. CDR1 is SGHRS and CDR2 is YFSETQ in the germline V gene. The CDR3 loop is CASSFGENYGYTF.

The CDR3 loop reads CASGPGLGADEQFF. V is TRBV5-1 and J is TRBJ2-1; TCRdb outputs TRBD2, but without DNA this stays unchecked. The germline CDR1 and CDR2 sequences are SGHRS and YFSETQ. The CDR3 runs 14 residues.

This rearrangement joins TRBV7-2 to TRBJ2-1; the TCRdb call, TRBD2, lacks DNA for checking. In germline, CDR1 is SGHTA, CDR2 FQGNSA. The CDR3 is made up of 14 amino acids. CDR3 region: CASSLALTSVKQFF.

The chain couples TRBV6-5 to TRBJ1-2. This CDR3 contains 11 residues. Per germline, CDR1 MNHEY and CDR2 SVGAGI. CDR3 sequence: CASRGRALYTF.

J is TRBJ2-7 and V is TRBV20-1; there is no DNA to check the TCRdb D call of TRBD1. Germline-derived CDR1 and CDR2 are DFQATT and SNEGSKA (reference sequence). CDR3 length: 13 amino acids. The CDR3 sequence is CSATRDRGYEQYF.

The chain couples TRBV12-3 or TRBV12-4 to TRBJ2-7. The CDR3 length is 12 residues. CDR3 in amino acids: CASSFPESEQYF.

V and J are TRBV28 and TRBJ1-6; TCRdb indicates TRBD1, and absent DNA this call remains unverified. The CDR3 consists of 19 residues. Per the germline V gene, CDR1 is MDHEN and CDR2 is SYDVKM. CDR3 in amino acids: CASSHIAPGRSSYNSPLHF.